This entry lists 3 T cell receptor beta chains sequenced from one sample in a study of cytomegalovirus exposure and HLA in healthy donors. Some clones are missing from TCRdb's copy, which holds only in-frame ones; the method was immunoSEQ multiplex PCR. The sample lists around 200,000 clones, roughly four fifths seen once, with 2.8% in the top ten. The sample consisted of PBMCs. Every receptor here comes from a woman between 18 and 30 years old in good health and CMV-seropositive.

Only one count was recorded for this clone. The chain combines TRBV27 with TRBJ2-2, with unresolved D. V was shortened by 6 bases and J by 3 bases, with 5 bases between the two germline ends. This CDR3 spans 12 amino acids. Germline CDR1 reads MNHEY; CDR2 reads SMNVEV (reference sequence). The DNA of the CDR3 is TGTGCCAGCAGCTTCTACACCGGGGAGCTGTTTTTT. It codes for CASSFYTGELFF.

This clone appeared once. CDR3 residues: CASSYRDTNTGELFF. CDR3 DNA: TGCGCCAGCAGCTACCGGGACACGAACACCGGGGAGCTGTTTTTT. The rearrangement joins TRBV5-1 to TRBJ2-2; TRBD1 might be the D (6 bases). Germline V gives CDR1 SGHRS, CDR2 YFSETQ. V was pared by 3 bases and J by 0 bases, with 9 bases between. The CDR3 contains 15 residues. The full variable domain, in which reference TRBV5-1 and TRBJ2-2 provide the parts outside the CDR3, is KAGVTQTPRYLIKTRGQQVTLSCSPISGHRSVSWYQQTPGQGLQFLFEYFSETQRNKGNFPGRFSGRQFSNSRSEMNVSTLELGDSALYLCASSYRDTNTGELFFGEGSRLTVL.

V and J are TRBV15 and TRBJ2-5; TRBD2 might be the D (5 bases). With 0 bases removed from V and 1 base from J, the gap between germline ends came to 9 bases. This CDR3 has 15 residues. Germline CDR1 LNHNV, CDR2 YYDKDF (reference sequence). The CDR3 region has the DNA TGTGCCACCAGCAGAGATGCGGGCAGCCAAGAGACCCAGTACTTC. This translates into CATSRDAGSQETQYF.